These 19 T cell receptor beta chains came from one sample sequenced in a study of blood T cell repertoires in COVID-19. The assay was immunoSEQ multiplex PCR, and TCRdb's table has in-frame clones only and misses some. This repertoire shows some 150,000 clones, more than 80% found once; its top ten account for approximately 3%. Sequences were obtained from peripheral blood. These receptors originate from a woman in her fifties or sixties with active COVID-19.

J is TRBJ1-5 and V is TRBV19; 7 positions agree with TRBD1. Germline values: CDR1 LNHDA, CDR2 SQIVND (reference sequence). Trimming removed 7 bases from V and 5 bases from J; junction bases left unmatched: 5. The CDR3 has 13 residues. The CDR3 DNA reads TGTGCCAGTACCCCGACAGGGCATCAGCCCCAGCATTTT. It is translated as CASTPTGHQPQHF.

The chain is built from TRBV19 and TRBJ2-3; D is undetermined. Trimming took 5 bases from V and 6 from J, leaving 12 bases between them. This CDR3 has 13 residues. Germline loops: CDR1 LNHDA, CDR2 SQIVND (reference sequence). CDR3 in amino acids: CASSPRSVDTQYF. DNA for the CDR3: TGTGCCAGTAGTCCCCGGTCCGTGGATACGCAGTATTTT. Full variable domain (missing parts from reference TRBV19 and TRBJ2-3): DGGITQSPKYLFRKEGQNVTLSCEQNLNHDAMYWYRQDPGQGLRLIYYSQIVNDFQKGDIAEGYSVSREKKESFPLTVTSAQKNPTAFYLCASSPRSVDTQYFGPGTRLTVL.

CDR3 protein: CASRVTEGEKLFF. The CDR3 DNA follows: TGTGCCAGCAGGGTCACGGAGGGGGAAAAACTGTTTTTT. V usage is TRBV6-5 and J usage is TRBJ1-4; a possible D gene is TRBD1 (5 bases). CDR3 size: 13 residues. Germline lookup yields CDR1 MNHEY and CDR2 SVGAGI. The ends were cut back, 6 bases at V and 8 bases at J, with 13 bases in the middle.

The genes are TRBV14 and TRBJ2-2; 11 nucleotides agree with TRBD2. V was pared by 4 bases and J by 6 bases, with 16 bases of the junction left unmatched. Germline V gives CDR1 SGHDN, CDR2 FVKESK. The CDR3 is 19 amino acids. CDR3 residues: CASSPRAASGRLSAGELFF. The CDR3 nucleotides are TGTGCCAGCAGCCCCCGGGCGGCTAGCGGGAGGCTGAGCGCCGGGGAGCTGTTTTTT. Variable domain in full (rest from reference TRBV14 and TRBJ2-2): EAGVTQFPSHSVIEKGQTVTLRCDPISGHDNLYWYRRVMGKEIKFLLHFVKESKQDESGMPNNRFLAERTGGTYSTLKVQPAELEDSGVYFCASSPRAASGRLSAGELFFGEGSRLTVL.

This sequence joins TRBV5-1 and TRBJ1-3; D not resolved. The V and J ends lost 0 bases and 4 bases respectively, with 20 bases between them. Germline lookup yields CDR1 SGHRS and CDR2 YFSETQ. This CDR3 is built from 18 residues. The CDR3: CASSLAGVLDPLGNTIYF. The CDR3 nucleotides read TGCGCCAGCAGCTTGGCCGGGGTCCTTGACCCCCTCGGAAACACCATATATTTT.

The gene calls are TRBV11-2 and TRBJ2-7; 7 bases match TRBD1. The ends lost 2 bases at V and 3 bases at J; junction bases unmatched: 7. The CDR3 contains 15 residues. Germline-derived CDR1 and CDR2 are SGHAT and FQNNGV. As DNA, the CDR3 is TGTGCCAGCAGCTTACTGACAGGGATGGTCTACGAGCAGTACTTC. It is translated as CASSLLTGMVYEQYF.

J is TRBJ2-2 and V is TRBV3-1 (or the pseudogene TRBV3-2); 8 nucleotides match TRBD2. Germline values: CDR1 LGHDT, CDR2 YNNKEL (reference sequence). The CDR3 totals 15 residues. J was trimmed by 6 bases and V by 4 bases; bases with no gene match: 7. This CDR3 is CASSPAFGGAGELFF. The CDR3 DNA reads TGTGCCAGCAGCCCGGCCTTCGGGGGGGCCGGGGAGCTGTTTTTT.

The chain links TRBV3-1 (or the pseudogene TRBV3-2) to TRBJ1-5, with D uncertain. Germline assignment: CDR1 LGHDT and CDR2 YNNKEL (reference sequence). The V gene lost 4 bases and the J gene lost 2 bases, with 9 bases spanning the gap. This CDR3 is built from 14 residues. CDR3 coding DNA: TGTGCCAGCAGCCCAGCGGTCGGCAATCAGCCCCAGCATTTT. This gives the protein CASSPAVGNQPQHF.

This chain links TRBV7-2 with TRBJ1-2; possibly TRBD1 for D (5 bases). Germline CDR1 reads SGHTA; CDR2 reads FQGNSA. The V and J ends lost 5 bases and 7 bases respectively, with 14 bases between them. The CDR3 has 13 residues. In DNA, the CDR3 is TGTGCCAGCAGCACCGACACAAGGGGTGGCTACACCTTC. Protein: CASSTDTRGGYTF.

The chain combines TRBV5-1 with TRBJ2-7; 7 nucleotides match TRBD2. With V trimmed by 5 bases and J by 0 bases, 14 bases remained unmatched. Germline V gives CDR1 SGHRS, CDR2 YFSETQ. The CDR3 has 17 residues. Written as DNA, the CDR3 is TGCGCCAGCAGAAGGCGATTCGGGCTAGCGGCCTCCTACGAGCAGTACTTC. Residues: CASRRRFGLAASYEQYF.

The chain couples TRBV29-1 to TRBJ2-1; TRBD2 aligns across 10 bases. Germline CDR1 and CDR2: SQVTM and ANQGSEA. This CDR3 region has 16 residues. The trim removed 4 bases at V and 4 bases at J, leaving 10 bases unmatched. CDR3 in amino acids: CSVGGVSSGSYNEQFF. The CDR3 DNA reads as TGCAGCGTTGGGGGGGTTTCTAGCGGGAGTTACAATGAGCAGTTCTTC.

The chain is built from TRBV27 and TRBJ2-7; 7 nucleotides align to TRBD1. CDR3 length: 16 amino acids. With V trimmed by 2 bases and J by 4 bases, 11 bases remained unmatched. Germline CDR1 MNHEY, CDR2 SMNVEV (reference sequence). CDR3 amino acids: CASSLQASTGAYEQYF. The CDR3 nucleotides read TGTGCCAGCAGTTTACAAGCCTCAACAGGGGCGTACGAGCAGTACTTC.

The chain joins TRBV6-2 or TRBV6-3 to TRBJ2-6; 7 bases line up with TRBD1. The CDR3 has 15 amino acids. Germline V lookup: CDR1 MNHEY, CDR2 SVGEGT. The junction had 4 bases not matched to a gene; V was cut back by 6 bases and J by 2 bases. This CDR3 is CASSPTGAGANVLTF. As DNA, the CDR3 is TGTGCCAGCAGCCCTACAGGGGCTGGGGCCAACGTCCTGACTTTC.

This chain uses TRBV12-3 or TRBV12-4 with TRBJ1-2; D might be TRBD1 (6 bases). Trimming removed 6 bases from V and 8 bases from J, with 13 bases in between. This CDR3 region has 12 residues. The CDR3 DNA reads as TGTGCCAGCAGCTCCAATACAGGGGGCTACACCTTC. Translation: CASSSNTGGYTF.

The chain links TRBV19 to TRBJ1-1; 7 nucleotides agree with TRBD1. CDR3 length equals 14 residues. V shed 3 bases and J 4 bases; nucleotides not matched to a gene: 5. Looked up from germline, CDR1 is LNHDA and CDR2 is SQIVND (reference sequence). The CDR3 nucleotides are TGTGCCAGTAGTATGAGGGGGACAGTCACTGAAGCTTTCTTT. Amino acid sequence: CASSMRGTVTEAFF.

V is TRBV6-2 or TRBV6-3 and J is TRBJ1-5; 9 bases line up with TRBD1. After removal of 0 bases from V and 8 bases from J, the junction contained 5 bases not matched to a gene. Germline lookup yields CDR1 MNHEY and CDR2 SVGEGT. The CDR3 totals 15 residues. Written as DNA, the CDR3 is TGTGCCAGCAGTTACTCCACAGGGGGCCAGGAGCCCCAGCATTTT. It codes for CASSYSTGGQEPQHF.

The chain combines TRBV3-1 (or the pseudogene TRBV3-2) with TRBJ2-5, with TRBD2 identical over 8 bases. Unmatched junction bases numbered 14, after V lost 4 bases and J lost 4 bases. Germline V gene sequence: CDR1 LGHDT, CDR2 YNNKEL (reference sequence). The CDR3 runs 17 residues. As DNA, the CDR3 is TGTGCCAGCAGCCCCCCTCGTGATAGCGGGAAGGTAGAGACCCAGTACTTC. This encodes CASSPPRDSGKVETQYF.

The CDR3 coding sequence is TGTGCCAGCAGAACCGAGGAATACGAGCAGTACTTC. Translated: CASRTEEYEQYF. The genes are TRBV12-3 or TRBV12-4 and TRBJ2-7; no clear D. V dropped 6 bases and J dropped 4 bases, with 10 bases sitting between them. CDR3 length: 12 amino acids.

V usage is TRBV9 and J usage is TRBJ1-5; 7 bases are a match to TRBD1. J was trimmed by 7 bases and V by 0 bases; bases with no gene match: 4. Looked up from germline, CDR1 is SGDLS and CDR2 is YYNGEE. The CDR3 sequence is 14 residues long. The CDR3 protein is CASSVGGGEQPQHF. CDR3 bases: TGTGCCAGCAGCGTAGGAGGGGGCGAGCAGCCCCAGCATTTT.